This TCR beta chain originates from a study of T-cell reconstitution after alpha-beta-depleted transplantation in children. The authors prepared the TCRbeta library with unique molecular identifiers. TCRdb itself ran the PCR reads through MiXCR, one entry per CDR3 protein. The table shows hundreds of thousands of distinct CDR3 sequences, with 10% to 15% occurring only once. Germline V CDR1 and CDR2: SGHAT, FQNNGV. The CDR3 spans 14 residues. With 1 base removed from V and 7 bases from J, the gap between germline ends came to 13 bases. This chain uses TRBV11-2 with TRBJ1-2; D unclear. Material: PBMCs, mostly from graft donor cells, obtained 360 days after TCRalphabeta/CD19-depleted stem cell transplant. This receptor was obtained from a male patient aged 5 to 17 who had a stem cell transplant for acute myeloid leukemia, so the T cells may come from the graft donor. This CDR3 is CASSLAPQTGGYTF. CDR3 sequence (DNA): TGTGCCAGCAGCTTAGCTCCTCAAACGGGTGGCTACACCTTC. The complete variable domain, with remaining parts taken from reference TRBV11-2 and TRBJ1-2, reads EAGVAQSPRYKIIEKRQSVAFWCNPISGHATLYWYQQILGQGPKLLIQFQNNGVVDDSQLPKDRFSAERLKGVDSTLKIQPAKLEDSAVYLCASSLAPQTGGYTFGSGTRLTVV.